The 9 T cell receptor beta chains in this list originate from one sample, sequenced in a study of cytomegalovirus exposure and HLA in healthy donors. Use of 60 Vbeta and 13 Jbeta primers characterized the PCR. Sequencing was performed with immunoSEQ multiplex PCR; in TCRdb, only in-frame clones are kept and a portion is missing. The sample shows about 130,000 clones, around 84% of them seen only once. Sequencing used PBMCs. These receptors all come from a man in his fifties or sixties in good health and CMV-seronegative.

The gene calls are TRBV7-6 and TRBJ2-5; the match to TRBD1 covers 7 bases. The V and J ends lost 3 bases and 3 bases, in that order; junction bases with no gene match: 7. CDR1 SGHVS and CDR2 FNYEAQ come from the germline V gene. The CDR3 length is 15 residues. The chain's CDR3 is CASSLATTGKETQYF. The DNA of the CDR3 is TGTGCCAGCAGCTTGGCCACGACAGGGAAAGAGACCCAGTACTTC.

The V call is TRBV7-9, the J call TRBJ2-7; 10 bases align to TRBD1. The CDR3 contains 15 residues. CDR1 and CDR2 from the germline V gene are SEHNR and FQNEAQ (reference sequence). The V and J ends lost 3 bases and 3 bases, in that order; junction bases with no gene match: 5. The CDR3 DNA reads TGTGCCAGCAGCTTCCGGGACAGGGGAATCTACGAGCAGTACTTC. Its translation: CASSFRDRGIYEQYF.

The table lists this clone with a count of one. The chain recombines TRBV4-1 with TRBJ2-1; D is perhaps TRBD1 (6 bases). CDR1 and CDR2 from the germline V gene are MGHRA and YSYEKL. The ends were cut back, 1 base at V and 6 bases at J, with 19 bases in the middle. This CDR3 contains 17 residues. Written as DNA, the CDR3 is TGCGCCAGCAGCCAAGTAGGGGGACCCTTAGGGCGCAATGAGCAGTTCTTC. It is translated as CASSQVGGPLGRNEQFF.

This chain links TRBV6-4 with TRBJ2-1; the match to TRBD2 covers 9 bases. CDR1 and CDR2 (germline): MRHNA, SNTAGT. This CDR3 spans 15 amino acids. The V and J ends lost 2 bases and 4 bases, in that order; junction bases with no gene match: 3. The chain's CDR3 is CASSDGAGGYNEQFF. DNA for the CDR3: TGTGCCAGCAGTGACGGGGCGGGGGGGTACAATGAGCAGTTCTTC.

The rearrangement uses TRBV2 and TRBJ2-3, with D unclear. The CDR3 sequence is 12 residues long. Germline lookup yields CDR1 SNHLY and CDR2 FYNNEI. V was cut by 1 base and J by 5 bases, with 4 bases left in between. CDR3 protein: CASSEDLDTQYF. Written as DNA, the CDR3 is TGTGCCAGCAGTGAAGATCTAGATACGCAGTATTTT.

The CDR3 protein is CASSLELAGREETQYF. CDR3 bases: TGTGCCAGCAGCTTGGAACTAGCGGGGAGAGAAGAGACCCAGTACTTC. This sequence joins TRBV5-4 and TRBJ2-5; TRBD2 aligns across 10 bases. Germline CDR1 and CDR2: SGHNT and YYREEE (reference sequence). V dropped 0 bases and J dropped 3; count of bases not matched to a gene: 5. The CDR3 runs to 16 residues.

The chain links TRBV5-4 to TRBJ2-3, with D tentatively TRBD2 (6 bases). The CDR3 is made up of 14 amino acids. V dropped 3 bases and J dropped 2 bases, with 10 bases sitting between them. CDR1 is SGHNT, CDR2 YYREEE, per germline (reference sequence). CDR3 nucleotide sequence: TGTGCCAGCAGCTCGGGACTGTTCACAGATACGCAGTATTTT. Encoded protein: CASSSGLFTDTQYF.

The chain is built from TRBV5-6 and TRBJ1-2; possibly TRBD1 for D (5 bases). Germline V gene data show CDR1 as SGHDT and CDR2 as YYEEEE. CDR3 length: 15 residues. With 4 bases removed from V and 4 bases from J, the gap between germline ends came to 17 bases. This CDR3 reads CASSVRVGRGYGYTF. For the CDR3, the DNA is TGTGCCAGCAGCGTCCGGGTGGGGCGCGGCTATGGCTACACCTTC. The full variable domain, with the rest looked up from reference TRBV5-6 and TRBJ1-2, is DAGVTQSPTHLIKTRGQQVTLRCSPKSGHDTVSWYQQALGQGPQFIFQYYEEEERQRGNFPDRFSGHQFPNYSSELNVNALLLGDSALYLCASSVRVGRGYGYTFGSGTRLTVV.

This clone was observed a handful of times. This chain joins TRBV18 and TRBJ1-6; 7 bases are a match to TRBD1. CDR1 KGHSH and CDR2 LQKENI come from the germline V gene. The V segment lost 3 bases and the J segment 5 bases; nucleotides outside the gene matches: 7. This CDR3 has 16 residues. Here the CDR3 reads CASSPLQGMNNSPLHF. The CDR3 DNA is TGTGCCAGCTCACCCTTACAGGGGATGAATAATTCACCCCTCCACTTT.